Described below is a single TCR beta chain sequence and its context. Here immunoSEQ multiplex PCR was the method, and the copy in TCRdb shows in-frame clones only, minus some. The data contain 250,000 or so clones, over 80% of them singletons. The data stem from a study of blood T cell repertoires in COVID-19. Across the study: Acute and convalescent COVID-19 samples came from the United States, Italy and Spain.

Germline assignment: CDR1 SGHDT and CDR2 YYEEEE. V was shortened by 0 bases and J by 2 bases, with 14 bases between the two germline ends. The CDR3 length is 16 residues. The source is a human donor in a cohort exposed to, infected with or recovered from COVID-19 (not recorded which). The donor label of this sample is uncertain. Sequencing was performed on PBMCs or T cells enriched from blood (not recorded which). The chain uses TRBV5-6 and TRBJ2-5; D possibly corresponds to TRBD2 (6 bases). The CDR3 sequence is CASSLDVGRFQETQYF. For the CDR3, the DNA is TGTGCCAGCAGCTTGGATGTGGGGAGGTTTCAAGAGACCCAGTACTTC.